These T cell receptor beta chains were read from a single sample in a study of blood T cell repertoires in COVID-19. Assay used: immunoSEQ multiplex PCR; TCRdb lists only in-frame clones, some missing. The repertoire holds approximately 280,000 clones, over 75% seen once, with just under 9.5% in the top ten. Sequenced material: peripheral blood. The source of these receptors is a man aged 18 to 35 with active or convalescent COVID-19. CDR3s include the opening cysteine and the closing phenylalanine or tryptophan. A D gene is named only where the DNA matches it firmly. Clone size, where shown, is once, few, many, or a class for clones that have expanded.

j_call: TRBJ2-7
d_call: .
v_call: TRBV2
clone_size: .
cdr3_aa: CASLYRVYEQYF
cdr3_nt: TGTGCCAGCCTCTACAGGGTCTACGAGCAGTACTTC

j_call: TRBJ1-1
d_call: .
v_call: TRBV19
clone_size: few
cdr3_aa: CASKLRNTEAFF
cdr3_nt: TGTGCCAGTAAATTGCGGAACACTGAAGCTTTCTTT

j_call: TRBJ2-3
d_call: TRBD1
v_call: TRBV5-1
clone_size: .
cdr3_aa: CASSLSRGRTDTQYF
cdr3_nt: TGCGCCAGCAGCTTGAGTAGGGGGCGCACAGATACGCAGTATTTT

j_call: TRBJ1-5
d_call: TRBD1
v_call: TRBV18
clone_size: .
cdr3_aa: CASSPQTGSLGQPQHF
cdr3_nt: TGTGCCAGCTCACCACAGACAGGGAGTCTAGGTCAGCCCCAGCATTTT

j_call: TRBJ1-2
d_call: .
v_call: TRBV5-6
clone_size: .
cdr3_aa: CASSSIYGYTF
cdr3_nt: TGTGCCAGCAGCTCTATTTATGGCTACACCTTC

j_call: TRBJ2-1
d_call: .
v_call: TRBV7-9
clone_size: .
cdr3_aa: CASILPQAYNEQFF
cdr3_nt: TGTGCCAGCATCCTGCCCCAGGCCTACAATGAGCAGTTCTTC

j_call: TRBJ2-5
d_call: .
v_call: TRBV9
clone_size: .
cdr3_aa: CASSPRGMQETQYF
cdr3_nt: TGTGCCAGCAGCCCGCGCGGCATGCAAGAGACCCAGTACTTC

j_call: TRBJ2-3
d_call: TRBD2
v_call: TRBV6-2/TRBV6-3
clone_size: .
cdr3_aa: CASSYGRRRGEGYGQYF
cdr3_nt: TGTGCCAGCAGTTACGGCCGTCGGCGGGGGGAGGGGTATGGGCAGTATTTT

j_call: TRBJ1-2
d_call: .
v_call: TRBV19
clone_size: .
cdr3_aa: CASSILSRDGGYTF
cdr3_nt: TGTGCCAGTAGTATTTTGTCCAGGGATGGCGGCTACACCTTC

j_call: TRBJ1-4
d_call: .
v_call: TRBV7-2
clone_size: .
cdr3_aa: CASSSRFIGTNEKLFF
cdr3_nt: TGTGCCAGCAGCTCCCGTTTCATCGGAACTAATGAAAAACTGTTTTTT

j_call: TRBJ2-1
d_call: TRBD2
v_call: TRBV2
clone_size: .
cdr3_aa: CASKGLVVPEQFF
cdr3_nt: TGTGCCAGCAAGGGACTAGTGGTGCCTGAGCAGTTCTTC

j_call: TRBJ2-7
d_call: .
v_call: TRBV20-1
clone_size: .
cdr3_aa: CSASREYEQYF
cdr3_nt: TGCAGTGCTAGCCGCGAATACGAGCAGTACTTC

j_call: TRBJ2-1
d_call: TRBD2
v_call: TRBV18
clone_size: .
cdr3_aa: CASSGTTSNEQFF
cdr3_nt: TGTGCCAGCTCCGGGACTACCTCCAATGAGCAGTTCTTC

j_call: TRBJ1-1
d_call: .
v_call: TRBV5-4
clone_size: .
cdr3_aa: CASSSTGGSEAFF
cdr3_nt: TGTGCCAGCAGCTCGACAGGCGGCTCTGAAGCTTTCTTT

j_call: TRBJ1-3
d_call: .
v_call: TRBV24-1
clone_size: .
cdr3_aa: CATSDPGDSGNTIYF
cdr3_nt: TGTGCCACCAGTGATCCAGGGGACTCTGGAAACACCATATATTTT

j_call: TRBJ1-4
d_call: .
v_call: TRBV19
clone_size: .
cdr3_aa: CASSILTRNEKLFF
cdr3_nt: TGTGCCAGTAGTATACTGACTAGGAATGAAAAACTGTTTTTT

j_call: TRBJ2-7
d_call: .
v_call: TRBV6-5
clone_size: .
cdr3_aa: CASMTESYEQYF
cdr3_nt: TGTGCCAGCATGACTGAGTCCTACGAGCAGTACTTC

j_call: TRBJ1-1
d_call: .
v_call: TRBV20-1
clone_size: .
cdr3_aa: CSARVGREAFF
cdr3_nt: TGCAGTGCTAGAGTGGGGAGAGAAGCTTTCTTT

j_call: TRBJ2-7
d_call: TRBD2
v_call: TRBV19
clone_size: .
cdr3_aa: CASRHGGGPNYEQYF
cdr3_nt: TGTGCCAGTAGACACGGGGGGGGACCTAACTACGAGCAGTACTTC

j_call: TRBJ1-4
d_call: .
v_call: TRBV3-1/TRBV3-2
clone_size: .
cdr3_aa: CASSQELGEEKLFF
cdr3_nt: TGTGCCAGCAGCCAAGAGTTAGGGGAAGAAAAACTGTTTTTT

j_call: TRBJ1-1
d_call: TRBD1
v_call: TRBV7-2
clone_size: .
cdr3_aa: CASSQYRDRGAFF
cdr3_nt: TGTGCCAGCAGCCAATACCGGGACAGGGGAGCTTTCTTT

j_call: TRBJ1-4
d_call: TRBD1
v_call: TRBV4-2
clone_size: .
cdr3_aa: CASSQEYRGPNEKLFF
cdr3_nt: TGTGCCAGCAGCCAAGAGTACAGGGGTCCTAATGAAAAACTGTTTTTT

j_call: TRBJ2-3
d_call: .
v_call: TRBV4-2
clone_size: .
cdr3_aa: CASSQTARGTDTQYF
cdr3_nt: TGTGCCAGCAGCCAAACGGCGCGGGGCACAGATACGCAGTATTTT

j_call: TRBJ1-5
d_call: TRBD1
v_call: TRBV4-1
clone_size: few
cdr3_aa: CASSQRQGGSNQPQHF
cdr3_nt: TGCGCCAGCAGCCAGAGACAGGGCGGAAGCAATCAGCCCCAGCATTTT

j_call: TRBJ2-7
d_call: .
v_call: TRBV6-2/TRBV6-3
clone_size: .
cdr3_aa: CASSMGRGLLYEQYF
cdr3_nt: TGTGCCAGCAGTATGGGGCGGGGGCTTCTTTACGAGCAGTACTTC

j_call: TRBJ1-5
d_call: .
v_call: TRBV7-8
clone_size: .
cdr3_aa: CASSLGRDQPQHF
cdr3_nt: TGTGCCAGCAGCTTAGGCCGGGATCAGCCCCAGCATTTT

j_call: TRBJ2-7
d_call: TRBD2
v_call: TRBV2
clone_size: .
cdr3_aa: CASSERAGDPYEQYF
cdr3_nt: TGTGCCAGCAGTGAAAGAGCGGGGGATCCCTACGAGCAGTACTTC

j_call: TRBJ2-5
d_call: .
v_call: TRBV11-3
clone_size: .
cdr3_aa: CASSSWTAQETQYF
cdr3_nt: TGTGCCAGCAGCTCTTGGACAGCCCAAGAGACCCAGTACTTC

j_call: TRBJ2-7
d_call: TRBD2
v_call: TRBV5-4
clone_size: .
cdr3_aa: CASSLNSGGAYEQYF
cdr3_nt: TGTGCCAGCAGCTTGAATAGCGGGGGGGCCTACGAGCAGTACTTC

j_call: TRBJ2-3
d_call: TRBD2
v_call: TRBV4-3
clone_size: .
cdr3_aa: CASSTLAGSTDTQYF
cdr3_nt: TGCGCCAGCAGCACACTAGCGGGGAGCACAGATACGCAGTATTTT

j_call: TRBJ2-7
d_call: .
v_call: TRBV6-6
clone_size: once
cdr3_aa: CASSAGYEQYF
cdr3_nt: TGTGCCAGCAGTGCAGGCTACGAGCAGTACTTC

j_call: TRBJ2-2
d_call: TRBD2
v_call: TRBV9
clone_size: .
cdr3_aa: CASSVTSGGSTGELFF
cdr3_nt: TGTGCCAGCAGCGTTACTAGCGGGGGGTCCACCGGGGAGCTGTTTTTT

j_call: TRBJ1-2
d_call: TRBD1
v_call: TRBV4-3
clone_size: .
cdr3_aa: CASSQGTRTGAFSGYTF
cdr3_nt: TGCGCCAGCAGCCAAGGGACGCGGACAGGGGCGTTTAGTGGCTACACCTTC

j_call: TRBJ2-7
d_call: TRBD2
v_call: TRBV25-1
clone_size: .
cdr3_aa: CASSEILGRGSYEQYF
cdr3_nt: TGTGCCAGCAGTGAAATCCTCGGGAGGGGATCCTACGAGCAGTACTTC

j_call: TRBJ2-1
d_call: .
v_call: TRBV11-2
clone_size: .
cdr3_aa: CASSLETYNEQFF
cdr3_nt: TGTGCCAGCAGCTTAGAAACTTACAATGAGCAGTTCTTC

j_call: TRBJ2-3
d_call: TRBD2
v_call: TRBV6-2/TRBV6-3
clone_size: .
cdr3_aa: CASSELAGGQDTQYF
cdr3_nt: TGTGCCAGCAGCGAACTAGCGGGGGGTCAAGATACGCAGTATTTT

j_call: TRBJ2-3
d_call: TRBD2
v_call: TRBV18
clone_size: .
cdr3_aa: CASSPPSGGLTDTQYF
cdr3_nt: TGTGCCAGCTCACCACCTAGCGGGGGGCTAACAGATACGCAGTATTTT

j_call: TRBJ1-2
d_call: .
v_call: TRBV12-3/TRBV12-4
clone_size: .
cdr3_aa: CASSFRSGYGYTF
cdr3_nt: TGTGCCAGCAGTTTTCGGTCAGGGTATGGCTACACCTTC

j_call: TRBJ2-7
d_call: TRBD2
v_call: TRBV7-9
clone_size: .
cdr3_aa: CASSPAGSGGYEQYF
cdr3_nt: TGTGCCAGCAGCCCCGCGGGGTCGGGGGGCTACGAGCAGTACTTC

j_call: TRBJ1-1
d_call: .
v_call: TRBV3-1/TRBV3-2
clone_size: once
cdr3_aa: CASSRYSLAGTEAFF
cdr3_nt: TGTGCCAGCAGTCGATATTCACTCGCCGGCACTGAAGCTTTCTTT

j_call: TRBJ2-5
d_call: .
v_call: TRBV2
clone_size: .
cdr3_aa: CASSSGETQYF
cdr3_nt: TGTGCCAGCAGTTCCGGAGAGACCCAGTACTTC

j_call: TRBJ2-7
d_call: .
v_call: TRBV19
clone_size: .
cdr3_aa: CASSPTPGQNPPHEQYF
cdr3_nt: TGTGCCAGTAGTCCCACCCCCGGACAGAACCCCCCCCACGAGCAGTACTTC

j_call: TRBJ1-4
d_call: .
v_call: TRBV11-2
clone_size: .
cdr3_aa: CASSRTSTNEKLFF
cdr3_nt: TGTGCCAGCAGCCGGACATCAACTAATGAAAAACTGTTTTTT

j_call: TRBJ2-3
d_call: .
v_call: TRBV6-1
clone_size: .
cdr3_aa: CASSEQTGTYTDTQYF
cdr3_nt: TGTGCCAGCAGTGAACAGACCGGGACATATACAGATACGCAGTATTTT

j_call: TRBJ1-2
d_call: TRBD1
v_call: TRBV9
clone_size: .
cdr3_aa: CASSGWGQTNYGYTF
cdr3_nt: TGTGCCAGCAGCGGTTGGGGACAGACAAACTATGGCTACACCTTC

j_call: TRBJ1-2
d_call: TRBD1
v_call: TRBV19
clone_size: .
cdr3_aa: CASSFGTGSSEHYGYTF
cdr3_nt: TGTGCCAGTAGCTTTGGGACAGGGAGCTCAGAACACTATGGCTACACCTTC

j_call: TRBJ2-1
d_call: .
v_call: TRBV29-1
clone_size: .
cdr3_aa: CSVARDNEQFF
cdr3_nt: TGCAGCGTTGCCAGGGACAATGAGCAGTTCTTC

j_call: TRBJ1-2
d_call: TRBD1
v_call: TRBV6-6
clone_size: .
cdr3_aa: CASSYGTGLNYGYTF
cdr3_nt: TGTGCCAGCAGTTACGGGACAGGGTTAAACTATGGCTACACCTTC

j_call: TRBJ1-1
d_call: TRBD1
v_call: TRBV10-3
clone_size: .
cdr3_aa: CAISSTGQGTEAFF
cdr3_nt: TGTGCCATCAGCTCTACTGGACAGGGGACTGAAGCTTTCTTT

j_call: TRBJ2-7
d_call: TRBD1
v_call: TRBV6-1
clone_size: .
cdr3_aa: CASSFGTVYPYEQYF
cdr3_nt: TGTGCCAGCAGTTTCGGGACAGTATATCCCTACGAGCAGTACTTC

j_call: TRBJ2-7
d_call: .
v_call: TRBV19
clone_size: once
cdr3_aa: CASSIGTYSSYEQYF
cdr3_nt: TGTGCCAGTAGTATAGGGACTTACAGCTCCTACGAGCAGTACTTC